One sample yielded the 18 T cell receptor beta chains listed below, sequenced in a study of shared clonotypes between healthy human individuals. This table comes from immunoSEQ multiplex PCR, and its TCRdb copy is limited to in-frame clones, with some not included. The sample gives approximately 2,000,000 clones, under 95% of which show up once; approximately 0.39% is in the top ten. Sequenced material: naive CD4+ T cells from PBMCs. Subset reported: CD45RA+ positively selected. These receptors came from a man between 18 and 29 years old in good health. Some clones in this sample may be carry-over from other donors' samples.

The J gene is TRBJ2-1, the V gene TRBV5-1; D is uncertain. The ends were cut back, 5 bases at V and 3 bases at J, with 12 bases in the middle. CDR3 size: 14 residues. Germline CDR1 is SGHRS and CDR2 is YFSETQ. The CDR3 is CASRVAVGYNEQFF. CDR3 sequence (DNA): TGCGCCAGCAGAGTGGCCGTGGGCTACAATGAGCAGTTCTTC.

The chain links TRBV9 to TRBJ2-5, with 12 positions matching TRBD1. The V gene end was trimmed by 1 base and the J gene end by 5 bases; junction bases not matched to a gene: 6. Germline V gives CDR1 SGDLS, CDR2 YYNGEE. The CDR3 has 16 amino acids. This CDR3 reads CASSVKGQGARETQYF. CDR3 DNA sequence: TGTGCCAGCAGCGTAAAGGGACAGGGGGCCCGGGAGACCCAGTACTTC.

CDR3 region: CASSQSGGACLGYTF. CDR3 nucleotide sequence: TGCGCCAGCAGTCAATCGGGGGGGGCCTGCTTAGGCTACACCTTC. This sequence joins TRBV23-1 and TRBJ1-2; perhaps TRBD1 as D (6 bases). TRBV23-1 is annotated as an ORF whose role is uncertain. The length of the CDR3 is 15 residues. Trimming shortened V by 0 bases and J by 8 bases, and 16 bases separated the two germline ends.

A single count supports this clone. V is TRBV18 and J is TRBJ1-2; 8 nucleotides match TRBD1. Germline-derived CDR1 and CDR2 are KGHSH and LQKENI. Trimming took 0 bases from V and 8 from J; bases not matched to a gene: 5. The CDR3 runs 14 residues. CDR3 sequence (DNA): TGTGCCAGCTCACCACCGTCCAGGGGGCGAGGCTACACCTTC. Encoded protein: CASSPPSRGRGYTF.

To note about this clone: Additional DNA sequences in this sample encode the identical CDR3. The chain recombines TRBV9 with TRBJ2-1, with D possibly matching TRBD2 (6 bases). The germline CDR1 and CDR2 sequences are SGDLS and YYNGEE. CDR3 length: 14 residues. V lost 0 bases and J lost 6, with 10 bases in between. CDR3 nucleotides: TGTGCCAGCAGCGTAGCCGGGAGTGGCAATGAGCAGTTCTTC. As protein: CASSVAGSGNEQFF.

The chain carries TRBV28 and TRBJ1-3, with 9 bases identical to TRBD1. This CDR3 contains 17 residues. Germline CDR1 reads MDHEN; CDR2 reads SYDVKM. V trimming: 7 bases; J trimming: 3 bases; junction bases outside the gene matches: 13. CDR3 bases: TGTGCCAGCACCCCGGGACAGGGAAAGGTTGGTGGAAACACCATATATTTT. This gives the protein CASTPGQGKVGGNTIYF.

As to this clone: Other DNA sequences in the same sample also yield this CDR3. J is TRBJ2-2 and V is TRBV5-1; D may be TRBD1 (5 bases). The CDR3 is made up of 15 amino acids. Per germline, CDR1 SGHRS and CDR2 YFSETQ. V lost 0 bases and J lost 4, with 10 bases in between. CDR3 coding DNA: TGCGCCAGCAGCTTGGGGGGCCTGGGCACCGGGGAGCTGTTTTTT. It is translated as CASSLGGLGTGELFF. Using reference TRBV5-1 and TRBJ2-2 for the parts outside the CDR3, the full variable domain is KAGVTQTPRYLIKTRGQQVTLSCSPISGHRSVSWYQQTPGQGLQFLFEYFSETQRNKGNFPGRFSGRQFSNSRSEMNVSTLELGDSALYLCASSLGGLGTGELFFGEGSRLTVL.

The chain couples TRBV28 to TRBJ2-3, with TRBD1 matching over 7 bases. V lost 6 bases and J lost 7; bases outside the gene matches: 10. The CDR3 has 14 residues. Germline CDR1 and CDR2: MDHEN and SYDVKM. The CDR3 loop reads CASSSDRWRNTQYF. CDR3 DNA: TGTGCCAGCAGCTCGGACAGGTGGAGAAATACGCAGTATTTT. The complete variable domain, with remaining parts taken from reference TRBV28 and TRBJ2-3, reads DVKVTQSSRYLVKRTGEKVFLECVQDMDHENMFWYRQDPGLGLRLIYFSYDVKMKEKGDIPEGYSVSREKKERFSLILESASTNQTSMYLCASSSDRWRNTQYFGPGTRLTVL.

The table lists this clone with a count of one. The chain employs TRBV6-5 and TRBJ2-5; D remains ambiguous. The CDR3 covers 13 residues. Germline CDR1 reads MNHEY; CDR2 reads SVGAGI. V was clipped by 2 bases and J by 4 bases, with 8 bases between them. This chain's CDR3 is CASSYPPGETQYF. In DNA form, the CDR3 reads TGTGCCAGCAGTTACCCCCCGGGAGAGACCCAGTACTTC.

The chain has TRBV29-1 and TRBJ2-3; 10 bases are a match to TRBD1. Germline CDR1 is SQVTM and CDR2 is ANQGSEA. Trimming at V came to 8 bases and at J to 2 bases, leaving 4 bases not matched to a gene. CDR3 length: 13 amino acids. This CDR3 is CSSRQGATDTQYF. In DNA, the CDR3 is TGCAGCTCCAGACAGGGGGCCACAGATACGCAGTATTTT.

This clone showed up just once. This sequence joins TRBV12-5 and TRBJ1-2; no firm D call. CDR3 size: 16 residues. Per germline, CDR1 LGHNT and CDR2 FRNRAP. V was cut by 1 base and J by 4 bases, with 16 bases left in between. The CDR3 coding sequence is TGTGCTAGTGGTTTGGACAGAGATCGGCGATCCTATGGCTACACCTTC. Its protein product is CASGLDRDRRSYGYTF. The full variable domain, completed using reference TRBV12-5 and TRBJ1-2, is DARVTQTPRHKVTEMGQEVTMRCQPILGHNTVFWYRQTMMQGLELLAYFRNRAPLDDSGMPKDRFSAEMPDATLATLKIQPSEPRDSAVYFCASGLDRDRRSYGYTFGSGTRLTVV.

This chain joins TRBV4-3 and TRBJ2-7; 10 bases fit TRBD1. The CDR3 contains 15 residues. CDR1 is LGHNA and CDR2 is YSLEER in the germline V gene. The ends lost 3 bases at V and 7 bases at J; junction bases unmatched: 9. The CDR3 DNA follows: TGCGCCAGCAGCCAGCTAGGGACAGGGGTTGGAGAGCAGTACTTC. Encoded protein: CASSQLGTGVGEQYF.

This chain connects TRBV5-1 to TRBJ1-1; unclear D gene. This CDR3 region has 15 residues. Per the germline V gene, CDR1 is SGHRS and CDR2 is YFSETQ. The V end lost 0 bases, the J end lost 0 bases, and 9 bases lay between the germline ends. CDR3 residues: CASSLEVTLNTEAFF. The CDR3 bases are TGCGCCAGCAGCTTGGAGGTGACTTTGAACACTGAAGCTTTCTTT.

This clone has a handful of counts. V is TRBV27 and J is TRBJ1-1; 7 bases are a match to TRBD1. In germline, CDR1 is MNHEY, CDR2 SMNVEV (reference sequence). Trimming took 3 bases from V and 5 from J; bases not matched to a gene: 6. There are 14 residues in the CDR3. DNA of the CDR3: TGTGCCAGCAGTTTTGAGGGGGCGAGTACTGAAGCTTTCTTT. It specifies CASSFEGASTEAFF.

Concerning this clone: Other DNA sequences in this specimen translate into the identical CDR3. The CDR3, as DNA: TGCGCCAGCAGCTTAGCAGAGACCCAGTACTTC. This codes for CASSLAETQYF. V usage is TRBV5-1 and J usage is TRBJ2-5, with D unclear. With 2 bases removed from V and 4 bases from J, the gap between germline ends came to 3 bases. CDR1 is SGHRS, CDR2 YFSETQ, per germline. The CDR3 spans 11 residues. Based on the CDR3 plus reference TRBV5-1 and TRBJ2-5, the full variable domain is KAGVTQTPRYLIKTRGQQVTLSCSPISGHRSVSWYQQTPGQGLQFLFEYFSETQRNKGNFPGRFSGRQFSNSRSEMNVSTLELGDSALYLCASSLAETQYFGPGTRLLVL.

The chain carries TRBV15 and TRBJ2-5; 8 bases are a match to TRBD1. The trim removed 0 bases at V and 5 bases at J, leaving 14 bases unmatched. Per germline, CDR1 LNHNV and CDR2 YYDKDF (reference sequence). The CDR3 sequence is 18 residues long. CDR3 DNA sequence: TGTGCCACCAGCAGAGATCGGAGGACAGGGTCATTCGGGGAGACCCAGTACTTC. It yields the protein CATSRDRRTGSFGETQYF.

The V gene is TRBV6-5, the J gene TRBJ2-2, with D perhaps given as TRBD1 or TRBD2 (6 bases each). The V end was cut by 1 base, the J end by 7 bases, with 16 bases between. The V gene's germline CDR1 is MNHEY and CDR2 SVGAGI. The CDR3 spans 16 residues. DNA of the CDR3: TGTGCCAGCAGTTACTGGAACAGGGCAGCGGGCGGGGAGCTGTTTTTT. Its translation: CASSYWNRAAGGELFF.

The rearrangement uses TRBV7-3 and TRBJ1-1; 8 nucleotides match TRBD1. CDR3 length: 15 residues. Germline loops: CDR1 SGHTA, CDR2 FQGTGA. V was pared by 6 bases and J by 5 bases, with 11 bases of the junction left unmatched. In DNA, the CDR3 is TGTGCCAGCAGATTGATGCGACAGGGGAGGACTGAAGCTTTCTTT. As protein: CASRLMRQGRTEAFF.